A single sample gave rise to the 28 T cell receptor beta chains below, sequenced in a study of cytomegalovirus exposure and HLA in healthy donors. PCR primers comprised 60 Vbeta and 13 Jbeta primers. Profiled with immunoSEQ multiplex PCR; TCRdb holds only in-frame clones, not every one. The repertoire holds 150,000 to 200,000 clones, with roughly 70% as singletons. The sample taken for sequencing was PBMCs. Receptors were obtained from a man aged 30 to 45 in good health and CMV-seropositive.

This clone appeared a few times. A junction end diverges from the germline sequence, so it may reflect a read error. V usage is TRBV5-1 and J usage is TRBJ2-7, with 10 bases that match TRBD1. Germline lookup yields CDR1 SGHRS and CDR2 YFSETQ. This CDR3 is 14 amino acids long. The CDR3 spells CASTIQGGQGLRNF. In DNA form, the CDR3 reads TGCGCCAGCACCATCCAAGGGGGACAGGGGTTAAGGAACTTC.

CDR3 DNA sequence: TGTGCCAGCAGTTTAGAGGGGGCCAACTATGGCTACACCTTC. Residues: CASSLEGANYGYTF. The J gene is TRBJ1-2, the V gene TRBV28, with TRBD1 identical over 7 bases. With 2 bases clipped from V and 2 bases from J, the junction kept 2 bases outside the gene matches. The germline V gene has CDR1 MDHEN and CDR2 SYDVKM. CDR3 length: 14 residues.

This rearrangement joins TRBV12-5 to TRBJ1-1, with D perhaps matching TRBD1 (6 bases). Per the germline V gene, CDR1 is LGHNT and CDR2 is FRNRAP. Trimming took off 0 bases at V and 2 bases at J, with 31 bases between the two ends. The CDR3 is made up of 22 amino acids. The CDR3, as DNA: TGTGCTAGTGGTTTGGTAATATACGGCCAGGGGCCACGAAGAGTAATCAACACTGAAGCTTTCTTT. Protein: CASGLVIYGQGPRRVINTEAFF. Combining the CDR3 with reference TRBV12-5 and TRBJ1-1 gives the whole variable domain DARVTQTPRHKVTEMGQEVTMRCQPILGHNTVFWYRQTMMQGLELLAYFRNRAPLDDSGMPKDRFSAEMPDATLATLKIQPSEPRDSAVYFCASGLVIYGQGPRRVINTEAFFGQGTRLTVV.

The chain is built from TRBV28 and TRBJ1-3; the D gene is possibly TRBD1 (6 bases). V shed 6 bases and J shed 9 bases, with 21 bases lying between them. This CDR3 has 15 residues. In germline, CDR1 is MDHEN, CDR2 SYDVKM. The CDR3 spells CASSTPGAAGSTIYF. In DNA, the CDR3 is TGTGCCAGCAGCACCCCAGGGGCGGCCGGCAGCACCATATATTTT.

This clone was detected only a few times. V usage is TRBV10-3 and J usage is TRBJ2-3, with a possible D match to TRBD1 (5 bases). This CDR3 has 11 amino acids. The germline gives CDR1 ENHRY, CDR2 SYGVKD. V lost 11 bases and J lost 4, with 10 bases in between. The CDR3 DNA reads TGTGCCGTTAGGGGTGCAGATACGCAGTATTTT. Amino acid sequence: CAVRGADTQYF.

In this sample, this clone turned up once. The CDR3 protein is CASSQGTGRTEAFF. CDR3 DNA sequence: TGCGCCAGCAGCCAAGGGACAGGGAGAACTGAAGCTTTCTTT. The chain uses TRBV4-1 and TRBJ1-1; 8 bases match TRBD1. Per the germline V gene, CDR1 is MGHRA and CDR2 is YSYEKL. CDR3 size: 14 residues. V lost 1 base to trimming and J lost 5 bases; unmatched junction nucleotides: 3.

This chain joins TRBV28 and TRBJ1-5, with D perhaps TRBD1 (6 bases). The V end lost 8 bases, the J end lost 8 bases, and 16 bases lay between the germline ends. Germline values: CDR1 MDHEN, CDR2 SYDVKM. The CDR3 extends over 13 amino acids. The CDR3 DNA reads as TGTGCCAGCCTTTCACGGGGGGCGGAGCCCCAGCATTTT. Amino acid sequence: CASLSRGAEPQHF.

The V call is TRBV7-9, the J call TRBJ2-2; 9 nucleotides align to TRBD1. The length of the CDR3 is 17 residues. Per germline, CDR1 SEHNR and CDR2 FQNEAQ (reference sequence). Trimming cost V 5 bases and J 1 base; bases outside gene matches: 8. CDR3 DNA: TGTGCCAGCAGCAGTAGGGGACAGGGATTGAACACCGGGGAGCTGTTTTTT. Amino acid sequence: CASSSRGQGLNTGELFF.

The chain is built from TRBV7-9 and TRBJ2-1; D is unresolved. This CDR3 contains 13 residues. Germline V gene lookup returns CDR1 SEHNR and CDR2 FQNEAQ (reference sequence). Trimming took 2 bases from V and 14 from J, leaving 16 bases between them. CDR3 sequence: CASSLNALRPKFF. Here the CDR3 DNA reads TGTGCCAGCAGCTTAAATGCGCTCCGTCCTAAGTTCTTC. The full variable domain, in which reference TRBV7-9 and TRBJ2-1 provide the parts outside the CDR3, is DTGVSQNPRHKITKRGQNVTFRCDPISEHNRLYWYRQTLGQGPEFLTYFQNEAQLEKSRLLSDRFSAERPKGSFSTLEIQRTEQGDSAMYLCASSLNALRPKFFGPGTRLTVL.

The CDR3 is CASRTSGRGSDTQYF. For the CDR3, the DNA is TGCGCCAGCAGAACTAGCGGGAGGGGTTCAGATACGCAGTATTTT. V and J are TRBV5-1 and TRBJ2-3; 13 nucleotides match TRBD2. The germline V gene encodes CDR1 SGHRS and CDR2 YFSETQ. The V segment lost 5 bases and the J segment 4 bases; nucleotides outside the gene matches: 4. There are 15 residues in the CDR3.

This chain uses TRBV28 with TRBJ1-1, with no clear D. Trimming took 6 bases from V and 0 from J, leaving 11 bases between them. The CDR3 is 14 amino acids. Germline V gene data show CDR1 as MDHEN and CDR2 as SYDVKM. The DNA of the CDR3 is TGTGCCAGCAGCCCTGAGCGGATGAACACTGAAGCTTTCTTT. Residues: CASSPERMNTEAFF.

The V call is TRBV5-1, the J call TRBJ2-7; 7 nucleotides align to TRBD1. V was pared by 5 bases and J by 2 bases, with 4 bases of the junction left unmatched. There are 13 residues in the CDR3. Germline CDR1 SGHRS, CDR2 YFSETQ. The CDR3 loop reads CASRKGAAYEQYF. Written as DNA, the CDR3 is TGCGCCAGCAGAAAGGGGGCAGCCTACGAGCAGTACTTC.

The chain has TRBV27 and TRBJ1-1; a weak D match, TRBD1 (5 bases). Germline V gene lookup returns CDR1 MNHEY and CDR2 SMNVEV (reference sequence). The CDR3 is 16 amino acids. Trimming left V 4 bases short and J 8 bases short, with 23 bases between. The CDR3 DNA reads as TGTGCCAGCAGTTACGGACTTGGGGGAGGATCGGAAGAAGCTTTCTTT. It codes for CASSYGLGGGSEEAFF.

This clone has a handful of counts. The rearrangement joins TRBV28 to TRBJ2-4, with D uncertain. Germline lookup yields CDR1 MDHEN and CDR2 SYDVKM. CDR3 length: 16 residues. V lost 4 bases to trimming and J lost 8 bases, with 21 bases between them. The CDR3: CASSYQPGSPRYIQYF. The DNA for the CDR3 is TGTGCCAGCAGTTATCAGCCGGGTTCGCCCCGGTACATTCAGTACTTC.

The chain has TRBV5-5 and TRBJ2-7, with 10 bases identical to TRBD2. Germline-derived CDR1 and CDR2 are SGHKS and YYEKEE (reference sequence). CDR3 length: 14 amino acids. The V and J ends lost 1 base and 3 bases, in that order; junction bases with no gene match: 1. This CDR3 reads CASSLPSGSYEQYF. DNA of the CDR3: TGTGCCAGCAGCTTGCCTAGCGGGAGCTACGAGCAGTACTTC.

This chain joins TRBV5-4 and TRBJ2-3, with TRBD2 matching over 7 bases. V was pared by 2 bases and J by 2 bases, with 8 bases of the junction left unmatched. CDR1 is SGHNT and CDR2 is YYREEE in the germline V gene (reference sequence). CDR3 length equals 16 residues. CDR3 loop: CASSLRLAKSTDTQYF. The CDR3, as DNA: TGTGCCAGCAGCTTACGACTAGCTAAATCCACAGATACGCAGTATTTT.

This clone has only one observation. The chain is built from TRBV30 and TRBJ1-1; no firm D call. The CDR3 runs to 12 residues. Between the trimmed V and J ends, which lost 2 bases and 8 bases, there was a span of 12 bases. Per germline, CDR1 GTSNPN and CDR2 SVGIG (reference sequence). CDR3 in amino acids: CAWSSTPREAFF. The CDR3 DNA reads TGTGCCTGGAGTTCTACGCCAAGAGAAGCTTTCTTT.

With regard to this clone: The junction departs from the called germline gene at one end, perhaps through a read error. The gene calls are TRBV7-9 and TRBJ2-2, with TRBD2 as a possible D gene (5 bases). Germline CDR1 SEHNR, CDR2 FQNEAQ (reference sequence). The CDR3 totals 13 residues. As DNA, the CDR3 is TGTTCCAGCACCTTTCGGGGCACCGGGGAGCTGTTTTTT. Protein: CSSTFRGTGELFF.

The J gene is TRBJ2-1, the V gene TRBV5-1; TRBD1 matches 7 bases. This CDR3 region has 16 residues. Germline V gene sequence: CDR1 SGHRS, CDR2 YFSETQ. J lost 2 bases, V lost 6 bases, and 11 bases had no gene match. The CDR3 reads CASNQLGTATYNEQFF. CDR3 coding DNA: TGCGCCAGCAACCAATTAGGGACAGCTACCTACAATGAGCAGTTCTTC.

The chain links TRBV9 to TRBJ2-2; TRBD2 matches at 7 bases. J lost 7 bases, V lost 3 bases, and 9 bases had no gene match. This CDR3 comprises 15 residues. Germline V CDR1 and CDR2: SGDLS, YYNGEE. CDR3 in DNA: TGTGCCAGCAGCGATGAGCGGGGAGGGGACGGGGAGCTGTTTTTT. It translates to CASSDERGGDGELFF. Full variable domain (outside the CDR3, taken from reference TRBV9 and TRBJ2-2): DSGVTQTPKHLITATGQRVTLRCSPRSGDLSVYWYQQSLDQGLQFLIQYYNGEERAKGNILERFSAQQFPDLHSELNLSSLELGDSALYFCASSDERGGDGELFFGEGSRLTVL.

The chain has TRBV27 and TRBJ2-7, with 9 bases that match TRBD2. Trimming removed 3 bases from V and 6 bases from J; junction bases left unmatched: 6. Germline V gene sequence: CDR1 MNHEY, CDR2 SMNVEV (reference sequence). This CDR3 contains 14 residues. The chain's CDR3 is CASSFSGTSSEQYF. As DNA, the CDR3 is TGTGCCAGCAGTTTTTCCGGGACTAGCTCCGAGCAGTACTTC.

The chain uses TRBV10-2 and TRBJ2-2; D possibly corresponds to TRBD2 (6 bases). The CDR3 has 14 amino acids. Germline loops: CDR1 WSHSY, CDR2 SAAADI. Trimming stripped 7 bases from V and 5 bases from J, with 14 bases between. CDR3 residues: CASNLGTPTGELFF. Written as DNA, the CDR3 is TGCGCCAGCAACCTAGGGACTCCTACCGGGGAGCTGTTTTTT.

The J gene is TRBJ2-7, the V gene TRBV6-1; D gene uncertain. The ends were cut back, 4 bases at V and 3 bases at J, with 10 bases in the middle. Germline loops: CDR1 MNHNS, CDR2 SASEGT. The CDR3 extends over 13 amino acids. The CDR3, as DNA: TGTGCCAGCAGTGGTGATGCACACTACGAGCAGTACTTC. Protein sequence: CASSGDAHYEQYF.

The chain combines TRBV13 with TRBJ2-1, with 14 bases identical to TRBD2. CDR1 PRHDT and CDR2 FYEKMQ come from the germline V gene (reference sequence). Trimming removed 0 bases from V and 4 bases from J; junction bases left unmatched: 2. The CDR3 runs 17 residues. The CDR3 here is CASSLGGLAGEYNEQFF. The CDR3 bases are TGTGCCAGCAGCTTAGGGGGACTAGCGGGAGAGTACAATGAGCAGTTCTTC.

J is TRBJ1-2 and V is TRBV18; a weak D match, TRBD1 (5 bases). V was pared by 2 bases and J by 5 bases, with 18 bases between. The germline gives CDR1 KGHSH, CDR2 LQKENI. This CDR3 spans 16 amino acids. The CDR3 sequence is CASSPLLSGEGYGYTF. DNA of the CDR3: TGTGCCAGCTCACCATTGCTCTCGGGAGAGGGGTATGGCTACACCTTC.

This clone showed up just a few times. The genes are TRBV19 and TRBJ1-4, with a possible D match to TRBD1 (5 bases). CDR3 length equals 15 residues. Between the trimmed V and J ends, which lost 6 bases and 0 bases, there was a span of 11 bases. CDR1 is LNHDA, CDR2 SQIVND, per germline (reference sequence). In DNA, the CDR3 is TGTGCCAGTAGCGCGGGGGGTGCAACTAATGAAAAACTGTTTTTT. Translation: CASSAGGATNEKLFF. The whole variable domain, remainder taken from reference TRBV19 and TRBJ1-4, is DGGITQSPKYLFRKEGQNVTLSCEQNLNHDAMYWYRQDPGQGLRLIYYSQIVNDFQKGDIAEGYSVSREKKESFPLTVTSAQKNPTAFYLCASSAGGATNEKLFFGSGTQLSVL.

This clone has just one count. The chain carries TRBV7-6 and TRBJ2-5; 7 bases are a match to TRBD2. The J call is doubtful: the DNA matches TRBJ2-7 better. The CDR3 length is 15 residues. Germline loops: CDR1 SGHVS, CDR2 FNYEAQ. CDR3 in amino acids: CASSFNSGRPYEQYF. The CDR3 nucleotides read TGTGCCAGCAGCTTCAATAGCGGGCGTCCCTACGAGCAGTACTTC.

This clone was picked up a small number of times. The chain has TRBV4-1 and TRBJ1-1, with a tentative D call TRBD1 (5 bases). Germline-derived CDR1 and CDR2 are MGHRA and YSYEKL. The CDR3 contains 15 residues. V lost 5 bases, J lost 4 bases, and 17 bases lay in between. CDR3 loop: CASSALWGLGTEAFF. CDR3 coding DNA: TGCGCCAGCAGCGCCCTATGGGGACTGGGCACTGAAGCTTTCTTT.